The clone carrying this T cell receptor (beta chain) was seen a handful of times. Its antigen is not identified. This entry is derived from a study of long-term antiretroviral therapy in people with HIV. Study outcomes and limitations: Blood sampling spanned 2004 to 2017, possibly under older ART regimens. All time points showed a repertoire dominated by clones expanded before ART. Post-treatment diversity went higher with ART but stayed below transplant donor controls.

It was version v3.0 of the immunoSEQ assay that was run at survey level. Generated by immunoSEQ multiplex PCR, the TCRdb table keeps only in-frame clones and is missing some. The sample consists of some 29,000 clones, 78% of them appearing once. The CDR3 sequence is 14 residues long. After removal of 6 bases from V and 4 bases from J, the junction contained 3 bases not matched to a gene. In germline, CDR1 is MNHEY, CDR2 SVGAGI. This clonotype originated in a man between 18 and 35 years old with HIV. The sequencing used unsorted PBMCs, collected 1.5 years before starting antiretroviral therapy. This chain uses TRBV6-5 with TRBJ1-6; 7 bases match TRBD1. The CDR3 loop reads CASSPTGYNSPLHF. As DNA, the CDR3 is TGTGCCAGCAGCCCGACAGGGTATAATTCACCCCTCCACTTT.